This T cell receptor beta chain was documented in a study of shared clonotypes between healthy human individuals. Trimming left V 2 bases short and J 0 bases short, with 7 bases between. The CDR3 covers 15 residues. CDR1 LNHDA and CDR2 SQIVND come from the germline V gene (reference sequence). Clones were sequenced by immunoSEQ multiplex PCR, and TCRdb holds only the in-frame ones, with some missing. The sample shows a few million clones, about 90% of them seen only once. Sequencing input: naive CD4+ T cells from PBMCs. Documented subset: CD45RA+ positively selected. The gene calls are TRBV19 and TRBJ2-2; no definite D call. The receptor's source is a man younger than 35 in good health. Some clones in this sample may be carry-over from other donors' samples. The CDR3 region is CASSILNPNTGELFF. The CDR3 coding sequence is TGTGCCAGTAGTATACTGAACCCGAACACCGGGGAGCTGTTTTTT.